The entry below describes one T cell receptor beta chain. The antigen remains undetermined. PCR was performed a second time for about 6 to 12 cycles using a sample-barcoded 5' primer and a J-beta primer mix. Using its own MiXCR run on the 5' RACE reads, TCRdb lists one record per CDR3 protein. The sample holds 1.2 million to 1.5 million distinct CDR3 sequences, 35% to 45% seen once. The data derive from a study of blood T cells in healthy people across ages. V lost 0 bases and J lost 5, with 14 bases in between. Germline V gene sequence: CDR1 SGHRS, CDR2 YFSETQ. This CDR3 has 15 amino acids. Study-level findings and limits: Since the PBMCs were unsorted, naive and antigen-experienced cells could not be conclusively compared. Possibly, changes in expanded clonotypes were confounded because donor CMV status was unknown.

Per-sample PBMC isolation yielded at least 6.5 million cells. The origin of this receptor is a woman between 18 and 29 years old in good health. The sequencing sample was made of blood. The chain uses TRBV5-1 and TRBJ2-5, with a tentative D call TRBD2 (5 bases). The CDR3 region is CASSLAAGNVETQYF. The CDR3 coding sequence is TGCGCCAGCAGCTTGGCTGCGGGTAATGTGGAGACCCAGTACTTC. Combining the CDR3 with reference TRBV5-1 and TRBJ2-5 gives the whole variable domain KAGVTQTPRYLIKTRGQQVTLSCSPISGHRSVSWYQQTPGQGLQFLFEYFSETQRNKGNFPGRFSGRQFSNSRSEMNVSTLELGDSALYLCASSLAAGNVETQYFGPGTRLLVL.